This T cell receptor (beta chain) originates from a study of T cells after yellow fever vaccination. TCRdb itself ran the 5' RACE reads through MiXCR, one entry per CDR3 protein. Found here are 250,000 to 400,000 distinct CDR3 sequences, 3.5% to 4.5% of them singletons; the top ten hold just under 20%. The germline V gene has CDR1 SGHTA and CDR2 FQGNSA. This CDR3 is built from 15 residues. The germline V and J ends were trimmed by 5 bases and 0 bases, with 13 bases remaining between them. This sequence joins TRBV7-2 and TRBJ1-1; maybe TRBD1 (5 bases). The clonotype originates from a man younger than 35 who received the YFV17D yellow fever vaccine. The sequencing here drew on PBMCs, taken 15 days after the yellow fever booster vaccination. The chain's CDR3 is CASSTWTNLNTEAFF. CDR3 sequence (DNA): TGTGCCAGCAGCACATGGACAAATTTGAACACTGAAGCTTTCTTT.